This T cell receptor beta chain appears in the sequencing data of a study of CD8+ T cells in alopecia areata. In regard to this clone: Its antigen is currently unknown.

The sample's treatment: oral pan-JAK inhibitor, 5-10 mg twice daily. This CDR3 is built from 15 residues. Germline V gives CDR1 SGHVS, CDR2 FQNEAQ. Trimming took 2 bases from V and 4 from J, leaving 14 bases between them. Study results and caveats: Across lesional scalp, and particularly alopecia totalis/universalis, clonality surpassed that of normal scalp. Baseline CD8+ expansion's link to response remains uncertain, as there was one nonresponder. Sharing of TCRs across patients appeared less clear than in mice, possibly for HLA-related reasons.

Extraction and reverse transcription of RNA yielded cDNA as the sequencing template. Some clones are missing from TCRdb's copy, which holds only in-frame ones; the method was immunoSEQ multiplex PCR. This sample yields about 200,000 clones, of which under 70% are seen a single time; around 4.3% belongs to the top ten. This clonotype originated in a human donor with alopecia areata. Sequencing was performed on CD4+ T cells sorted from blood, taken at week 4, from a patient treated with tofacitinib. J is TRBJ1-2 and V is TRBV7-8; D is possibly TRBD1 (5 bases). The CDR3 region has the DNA TGTGCCAGCAGCTTACCGGGACCCGGTGGCTATGGCTACACCTTC. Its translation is CASSLPGPGGYGYTF.